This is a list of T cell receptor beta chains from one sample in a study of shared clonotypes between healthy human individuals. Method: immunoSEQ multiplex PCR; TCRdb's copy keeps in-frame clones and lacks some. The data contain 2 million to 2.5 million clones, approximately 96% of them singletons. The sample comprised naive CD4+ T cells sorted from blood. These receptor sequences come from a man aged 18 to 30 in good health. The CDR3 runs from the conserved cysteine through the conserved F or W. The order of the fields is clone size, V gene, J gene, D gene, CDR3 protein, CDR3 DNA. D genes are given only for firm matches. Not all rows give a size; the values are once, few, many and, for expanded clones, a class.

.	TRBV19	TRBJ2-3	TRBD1	CASRTGQAVTDTQYF	TGTGCCAGTAGGACGGGACAGGCCGTAACAGATACGCAGTATTTT
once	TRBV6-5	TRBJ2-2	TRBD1	CAATGVNTGELFF	TGTGCCGCCACAGGGGTGAACACCGGGGAGCTGTTTTTT
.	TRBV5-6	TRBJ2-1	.	CASSLDLIRGSKVYNEQFF	TGTGCCAGCAGCTTGGACCTAATAAGGGGATCCAAGGTTTACAATGAGCAGTTCTTC
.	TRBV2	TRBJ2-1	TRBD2	CASSTRNSGGLNEQFF	TGTGCCAGCAGCACTCGGAATAGCGGGGGCCTTAATGAGCAGTTCTTC
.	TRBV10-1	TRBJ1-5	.	CASSEWGSNQPQHF	TGCGCCAGCAGTGAATGGGGGAGCAATCAGCCCCAGCATTTT
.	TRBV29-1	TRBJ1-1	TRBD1	CSVVTGVTEAFF	TGCAGCGTAGTAACAGGGGTCACTGAAGCTTTCTTT
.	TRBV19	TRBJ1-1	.	CASRLGGSMNTEAFF	TGTGCCAGTCGACTGGGAGGGTCGATGAACACTGAAGCTTTCTTT
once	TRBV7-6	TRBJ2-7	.	CASSPNWGGTYEQYF	TGTGCCAGCAGCCCTAACTGGGGTGGAACCTACGAGCAGTACTTC
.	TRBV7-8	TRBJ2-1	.	CASSLAQQPGEQFF	TGTGCCAGCAGCTTAGCGCAACAGCCTGGGGAGCAGTTCTTC
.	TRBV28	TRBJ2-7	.	CASSPMGPTGYEQYF	TGTGCCAGCAGTCCAATGGGGCCGACTGGTTACGAGCAGTACTTC
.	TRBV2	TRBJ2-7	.	CASSEEGGRPYEQYF	TGTGCCAGCAGTGAAGAGGGGGGCCGACCTTACGAGCAGTACTTC
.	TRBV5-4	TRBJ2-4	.	CASSTQGERDIQYF	TGTGCCAGCTCGACTCAGGGCGAGAGGGACATTCAGTACTTC
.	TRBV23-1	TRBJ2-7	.	CASSQSPASHEQYF	TGCGCCAGCAGTCAATCGCCGGCTAGCCACGAGCAGTACTTC
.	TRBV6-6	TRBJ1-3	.	CASTLLGRNTIYF	TGTGCCAGCACCCTCCTAGGGAGAAACACCATATATTTT
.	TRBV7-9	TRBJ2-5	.	CASSHGTSRGETQYF	TGTGCCAGCAGCCACGGGACATCTAGAGGGGAGACCCAGTACTTC
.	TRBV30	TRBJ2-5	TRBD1	CAWSLTGGGETQYF	TGTGCCTGGAGTTTGACAGGGGGCGGTGAGACCCAGTACTTC
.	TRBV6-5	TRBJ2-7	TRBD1	CASSYSKQGAYEQYF	TGTGCCAGCAGTTACTCGAAACAGGGGGCTTACGAGCAGTACTTC
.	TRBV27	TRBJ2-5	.	CASGDRQETQYF	TGTGCCAGCGGGGACCGCCAAGAGACCCAGTACTTC
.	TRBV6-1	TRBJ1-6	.	CASSPSGGGNSPLHF	TGTGCCAGCAGCCCCTCCGGAGGGGGTAATTCACCCCTCCACTTT
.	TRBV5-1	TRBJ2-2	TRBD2	CASRGLAGEWTGELFF	TGCGCCAGCAGGGGACTAGCGGGAGAGTGGACCGGGGAGCTGTTTTTT
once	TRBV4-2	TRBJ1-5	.	CASSAGDNQPQHF	TGTGCCAGCAGCGCCGGGGACAATCAGCCCCAGCATTTT
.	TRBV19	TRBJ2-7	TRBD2	CASSMSSGHFSDYEQYF	TGTGCCAGTAGTATGTCTAGCGGACACTTCTCCGACTACGAGCAGTACTTC
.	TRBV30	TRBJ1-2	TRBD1	CAQGGTGSYGYTF	TGTGCCCAAGGTGGGACAGGCTCCTATGGCTACACCTTC
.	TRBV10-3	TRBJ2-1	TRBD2	CAISDPTSGRGNEQFF	TGTGCCATCAGTGACCCGACTAGCGGGAGAGGAAATGAGCAGTTCTTC
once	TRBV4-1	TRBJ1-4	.	CASSQGTSLDEKLFF	TGCGCCAGCAGCCAAGGGACATCGCTCGATGAAAAACTGTTTTTT
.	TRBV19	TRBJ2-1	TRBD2	CASSRTSGAYNEQFF	TGTGCCAGTAGCCGGACTAGCGGAGCCTACAATGAGCAGTTCTTC
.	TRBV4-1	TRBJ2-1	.	CASSPGGSAYNEQFF	TGCGCCAGCAGCCCAGGGGGGAGCGCCTACAATGAGCAGTTCTTC
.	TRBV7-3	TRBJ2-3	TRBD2	CASSSTSGTDTQYF	TGTGCCAGCAGCTCAACTAGCGGCACAGATACGCAGTATTTT
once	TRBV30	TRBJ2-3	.	CAWSEPSDTQYF	TGTGCCTGGAGTGAACCCTCCGATACGCAGTATTTT
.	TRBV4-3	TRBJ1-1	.	CASSQSSGLEDEAFF	TGCGCCAGCAGCCAAAGTTCAGGGCTGGAGGATGAAGCTTTCTTT
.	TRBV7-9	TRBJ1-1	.	CASSLDSISTEAFF	TGTGCCAGCAGCTTAGATTCGATCTCCACTGAAGCTTTCTTT
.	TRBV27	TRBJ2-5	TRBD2	CASSQGVLAGISETQYF	TGTGCCAGCAGCCAGGGGGTACTAGCGGGAATCTCAGAGACCCAGTACTTC
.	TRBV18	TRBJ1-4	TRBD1	CASSPGTGGNEKLFF	TGTGCCAGCTCTCCCGGGACAGGGGGAAATGAAAAACTGTTTTTT
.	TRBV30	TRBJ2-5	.	CAWKIWTANQETQYF	TGTGCCTGGAAGATTTGGACTGCGAATCAAGAGACCCAGTACTTC
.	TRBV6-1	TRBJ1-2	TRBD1	CASRAGTAYGYTF	TGTGCCAGCAGGGCCGGGACAGCCTATGGCTACACCTTC